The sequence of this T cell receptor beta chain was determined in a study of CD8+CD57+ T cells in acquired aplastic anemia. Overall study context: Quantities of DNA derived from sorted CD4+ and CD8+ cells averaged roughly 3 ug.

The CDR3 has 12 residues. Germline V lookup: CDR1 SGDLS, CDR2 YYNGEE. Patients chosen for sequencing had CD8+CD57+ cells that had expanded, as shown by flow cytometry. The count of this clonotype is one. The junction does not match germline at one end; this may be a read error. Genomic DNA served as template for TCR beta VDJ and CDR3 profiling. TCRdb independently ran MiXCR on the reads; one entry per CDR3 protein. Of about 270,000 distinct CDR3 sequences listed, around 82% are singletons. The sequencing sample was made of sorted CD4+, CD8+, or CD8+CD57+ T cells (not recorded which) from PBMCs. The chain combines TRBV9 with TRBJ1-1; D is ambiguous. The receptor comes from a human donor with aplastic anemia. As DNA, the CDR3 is TGTGCCAGCAGCCAAGGGAACAGTGCCTACTACTTT. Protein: CASSQGNSAYYF.